One and the same sample provided the 27 T cell receptor beta chains below, sequenced in a study of blood T cell repertoires in COVID-19. The assay was immunoSEQ multiplex PCR, and TCRdb's table has in-frame clones only and misses some. The sample lists roughly 270,000 clones; 85% were seen once. Sequencing was carried out using PBMCs or T cells enriched from blood (not recorded which). The receptors shown here come from a woman aged 45-59 years who had recovered from COVID-19.

CDR3 amino acids: CASSQGRENQPQHF. The CDR3 DNA follows: TGCGCCAGCAGCCAAGGCAGGGAAAATCAGCCCCAGCATTTT. The rearrangement joins TRBV4-1 to TRBJ1-5, with D possibly matching TRBD1 (5 bases). The length of the CDR3 is 14 residues. Germline loops: CDR1 MGHRA, CDR2 YSYEKL. With 1 base removed from V and 4 bases from J, the gap between germline ends came to 8 bases.

V usage is TRBV28 and J usage is TRBJ1-5; 8 bases map to TRBD1. J lost 5 bases, V lost 5 bases, and 8 bases had no gene match. Germline CDR1 is MDHEN and CDR2 is SYDVKM. The CDR3 consists of 15 residues. The CDR3 reads CASSIGQGYDQPQHF. Written as DNA, the CDR3 is TGTGCCAGCAGTATAGGACAGGGATACGATCAGCCCCAGCATTTT.

The chain uses TRBV19 and TRBJ1-1; TRBD1 agrees at 10 bases. This CDR3 spans 15 amino acids. CDR1 is LNHDA, CDR2 SQIVND, per germline (reference sequence). V gave up 2 bases and J gave up 11 bases; unmatched junction bases: 11. This CDR3 is CASSIIGTGDRGAFF. DNA for the CDR3: TGTGCCAGTAGTATAATTGGGACAGGGGACCGCGGGGCTTTCTTT.

In DNA form, the CDR3 reads TGTGCCAGCAGCTACACGGGTTTCAATCAGCCCCAGCATTTT. Translation: CASSYTGFNQPQHF. This sequence joins TRBV3-1 (or the pseudogene TRBV3-2) and TRBJ1-5, with D unclear. V shed 5 bases and J shed 3 bases, with 11 bases lying between them. This CDR3 is built from 14 residues. Germline loops: CDR1 LGHDT, CDR2 YNNKEL (reference sequence).

V is TRBV5-6 and J is TRBJ1-2; unclear D gene. Germline loops: CDR1 SGHDT, CDR2 YYEEEE. V was clipped by 5 bases and J by 8 bases, with 16 bases between them. This CDR3 region has 13 residues. As DNA, the CDR3 is TGTGCCAGCAGTCCCGGGGAGGGCTGGGGCTACACCTTC. Its translation is CASSPGEGWGYTF.

The V gene is TRBV9, the J gene TRBJ1-1; TRBD1 might be the D (5 bases). V lost 4 bases to trimming and J lost 1 base, with 8 bases between them. CDR3 length equals 13 residues. The germline gives CDR1 SGDLS, CDR2 YYNGEE. CDR3 DNA: TGTGCCAGCAGCACCAGGGAGAACACTGAAGCTTTCTTT. Translated, it gives CASSTRENTEAFF.

The chain uses TRBV11-2 and TRBJ2-6, with D possibly being TRBD1 (5 bases). This CDR3 is built from 15 residues. Germline CDR1 reads SGHAT; CDR2 reads FQNNGV. V shed 5 bases and J shed 2 bases, with 10 bases lying between them. The CDR3 is CASSLQGTGANVLTF. The CDR3 DNA reads TGTGCCAGCAGCCTCCAGGGAACTGGGGCCAACGTCCTGACTTTC.

The chain links TRBV28 to TRBJ2-7; maybe TRBD1 (7 bases). The CDR3 is 13 residues long. V shed 8 bases and J shed 4 bases, with 15 bases lying between them. Per germline, CDR1 MDHEN and CDR2 SYDVKM. CDR3 in amino acids: CASRTTGTYEQYF. The CDR3 DNA is TGTGCCAGCCGAACGACAGGGACTTACGAGCAGTACTTC.

The gene calls are TRBV12-1 and TRBJ2-5; TRBD1 is the table's D call, not checked against the DNA. TRBV12-1 constitutes a pseudogene. The CDR3 has 16 residues. The CDR3 loop is CASSFFGDTSQETQYF. The CDR3 bases are TGTGCCAGCAGCTTTTTCGGGGACACAAGCCAAGAGACCCAGTACTTC.

The V gene is TRBV19, the J gene TRBJ1-1, with TRBD1 matching 11 bases. V shed 5 bases, J shed 5 bases, and the junction held 10 bases outside the gene matches. Germline CDR1 is LNHDA and CDR2 is SQIVND (reference sequence). The CDR3 extends over 16 amino acids. This chain's CDR3 is CASSPGTGGIRTEAFF. Written as DNA, the CDR3 is TGTGCCAGTAGTCCTGGGACAGGGGGAATAAGAACTGAAGCTTTCTTT.

In its sample, this clone was seen a few times. V and J are TRBV27 and TRBJ2-1, with 8 bases matching TRBD2. The J segment lost 6 bases and the V segment lost 6 bases, leaving 13 bases of the junction unmatched. The V gene's germline CDR1 is MNHEY and CDR2 SMNVEV (reference sequence). The CDR3 is 16 amino acids. CDR3 sequence reads: CASRSPSAGAGNEQFF. The CDR3, as DNA: TGTGCCAGCAGATCCCCCTCAGCGGGGGCAGGCAATGAGCAGTTCTTC.

This sequence joins TRBV7-2 and TRBJ2-7; 8 bases map to TRBD2. The J segment lost 4 bases and the V segment lost 6 bases, leaving 5 bases of the junction unmatched. CDR1 is SGHTA and CDR2 is FQGNSA in the germline V gene. The CDR3 has 13 residues. CDR3 nucleotides: TGTGCCAGCAGTTCGGGACTAGGGTACGAGCAGTACTTC. The encoded protein is CASSSGLGYEQYF. The full variable domain, completed using reference TRBV7-2 and TRBJ2-7, is GAGVSQSPSNKVTEKGKDVELRCDPISGHTALYWYRQSLGQGLEFLIYFQGNSAPDKSGLPSDRFSAERTGGSVSTLTIQRTQQEDSAVYLCASSSGLGYEQYFGPGTRLTVT.

The gene calls are TRBV5-1 and TRBJ1-3, with TRBD1 matching over 8 bases. Germline V gene data show CDR1 as SGHRS and CDR2 as YFSETQ. V lost 0 bases to trimming and J lost 0 bases; unmatched junction nucleotides: 8. The CDR3 has 18 residues. The CDR3, as DNA: TGCGCCAGCAGCTTGGTCCCGGGACAGGTCCCCTCTGGAAACACCATATATTTT. Residues: CASSLVPGQVPSGNTIYF.

This chain links TRBV16 with TRBJ2-3; D ambiguous. CDR3 length equals 13 residues. The V end lost 0 bases, the J end lost 6 bases, and 7 bases lay between the germline ends. Germline V gives CDR1 KGHSY, CDR2 FQNENV. The CDR3 here is CASSQSSPDTQYF. DNA of the CDR3: TGTGCCAGCAGCCAATCTAGCCCGGATACGCAGTATTTT.

A note on this clone: Other DNA sequences in the same sample also yield this CDR3. This chain connects TRBV30 to TRBJ1-2; 9 bases agree with TRBD1. Trimming at V came to 0 bases and at J to 5 bases, leaving 1 base not matched to a gene. This CDR3 is built from 13 residues. From germline, CDR1 is GTSNPN and CDR2 SVGIG (reference sequence). CDR3 bases: TGTGCCTGGAGTGTCGGACAGGGGTATGGCTACACCTTC. Its protein product is CAWSVGQGYGYTF.

This clone was seen just once. The V and J genes are TRBV11-2 and TRBJ2-1; weak D call: TRBD2 (5 bases). The CDR3 extends over 15 amino acids. The V gene lost 1 base and the J gene lost 3 bases, with 10 bases spanning the gap. Germline V gene data show CDR1 as SGHAT and CDR2 as FQNNGV. In DNA, the CDR3 is TGTGCCAGCAGCTTAGCTATCGGGATCTACAATGAGCAGTTCTTC. Translating gives CASSLAIGIYNEQFF.

This chain links TRBV2 with TRBJ2-5, with 11 bases that match TRBD2. J lost 2 bases, V lost 1 base, and 0 bases had no gene match. From germline, CDR1 is SNHLY and CDR2 FYNNEI. This CDR3 is 15 amino acids long. This chain's CDR3 is CASSEGTSGQETQYF. CDR3 coding DNA: TGTGCCAGCAGTGAAGGGACTAGCGGGCAAGAGACCCAGTACTTC.

CDR3 DNA sequence: TGCGCCAGCAGCCAAGAAGGGGCTTACTATGGCTACACCTTC. It encodes CASSQEGAYYGYTF. V and J are TRBV4-1 and TRBJ1-2; tentative D call: TRBD1 (5 bases). The germline V gene has CDR1 MGHRA and CDR2 YSYEKL. V lost 0 bases, J lost 3 bases, and 8 bases lay in between. The CDR3 length is 14 residues.

The chain couples TRBV6-5 to TRBJ1-5; D unclear. Germline CDR1 reads MNHEY; CDR2 reads SVGAGI. With 0 bases removed from V and 4 bases from J, the gap between germline ends came to 10 bases. This CDR3 spans 15 amino acids. CDR3: CASSYSRERNQPQHF. The CDR3 DNA is TGTGCCAGCAGTTACTCGAGGGAGCGAAATCAGCCCCAGCATTTT.

The rearrangement links TRBV19 to TRBJ1-5, with TRBD1 matching over 7 bases. V was clipped by 7 bases and J by 4 bases; unmatched bases: 16. Germline V gene data show CDR1 as LNHDA and CDR2 as SQIVND (reference sequence). There are 17 residues in the CDR3. The CDR3 sequence is CASTTWYGTVGNQPQHF. DNA for the CDR3: TGTGCCAGTACGACATGGTACGGGACAGTGGGTAATCAGCCCCAGCATTTT.

As for this clone: Other DNA sequences in the sample encode the same CDR3. The chain combines TRBV5-1 with TRBJ2-1; TRBD1 matches 11 bases. V was clipped by 5 bases and J by 4 bases; unmatched bases: 5. Germline CDR1 reads SGHRS; CDR2 reads YFSETQ. The length of the CDR3 is 15 residues. Written as DNA, the CDR3 is TGCGCCAGCAGTCCCGGGACAGGGGGTTACAATGAGCAGTTCTTC. Its translation is CASSPGTGGYNEQFF.

The rearrangement links TRBV12-3 or TRBV12-4 to TRBJ1-2; D might be TRBD1 (6 bases). The V gene lost 3 bases and the J gene lost 2 bases, with 7 bases spanning the gap. The CDR3 extends over 13 amino acids. The CDR3 region has the DNA TGTGCCAGCAGTTTTGGGACAAACTATGGCTACACCTTC. Translated, it gives CASSFGTNYGYTF.

This chain uses TRBV19 with TRBJ1-3; 10 bases align to TRBD1. Germline trimming cut 9 bases from V and 0 bases from J; bases unmatched to any gene: 23. The CDR3 extends over 21 amino acids. Germline CDR1 and CDR2: LNHDA and SQIVND (reference sequence). The CDR3 DNA is TGTGCCAGCCTACCTAGAACCACCGGGACAGGGGTCTTTCGCTCTGGAAACACCATATATTTT. Protein sequence: CASLPRTTGTGVFRSGNTIYF.

V is TRBV5-1 and J is TRBJ2-1; tentative D call: TRBD1 (6 bases). The CDR3 spans 16 residues. CDR1 SGHRS and CDR2 YFSETQ come from the germline V gene. The V gene lost 2 bases and the J gene lost 8 bases, with 20 bases spanning the gap. The CDR3 DNA sequence: TGCGCCAGCAGCTTACAGGGTTCAGGGGATATTGATGAGCAGTTCTTC. The encoded protein is CASSLQGSGDIDEQFF.

The chain combines TRBV10-3 with TRBJ1-6; 7 positions match TRBD1. The CDR3 loop spans 14 amino acids. Trimming took 6 bases from V and 5 from J; bases not matched to a gene: 4. Per the germline V gene, CDR1 is ENHRY and CDR2 is SYGVKD. CDR3 region: CAIRTGTDNSPLHF. The CDR3 coding sequence is TGTGCCATCAGGACCGGGACAGATAATTCACCCCTCCACTTT.

V and J are TRBV19 and TRBJ2-1, with TRBD1 matching over 7 bases. Germline loops: CDR1 LNHDA, CDR2 SQIVND (reference sequence). The CDR3 contains 15 residues. After removal of 1 base from V and 6 bases from J, the junction contained 6 bases not matched to a gene. CDR3 residues: CASSIGTGSFNEQFF. The CDR3 DNA sequence: TGTGCCAGTAGTATAGGGACAGGCAGTTTCAATGAGCAGTTCTTC.

The gene calls are TRBV27 and TRBJ1-1; TRBD1 matches at 8 bases. V lost 5 bases, J lost 6 bases, and 14 bases stayed unmatched. The CDR3 length is 16 residues. Per germline, CDR1 MNHEY and CDR2 SMNVEV (reference sequence). CDR3 in amino acids: CASSPRAGQGYAEAFF. For the CDR3, the DNA is TGTGCCAGCAGTCCCAGGGCCGGACAGGGTTACGCTGAAGCTTTCTTT.